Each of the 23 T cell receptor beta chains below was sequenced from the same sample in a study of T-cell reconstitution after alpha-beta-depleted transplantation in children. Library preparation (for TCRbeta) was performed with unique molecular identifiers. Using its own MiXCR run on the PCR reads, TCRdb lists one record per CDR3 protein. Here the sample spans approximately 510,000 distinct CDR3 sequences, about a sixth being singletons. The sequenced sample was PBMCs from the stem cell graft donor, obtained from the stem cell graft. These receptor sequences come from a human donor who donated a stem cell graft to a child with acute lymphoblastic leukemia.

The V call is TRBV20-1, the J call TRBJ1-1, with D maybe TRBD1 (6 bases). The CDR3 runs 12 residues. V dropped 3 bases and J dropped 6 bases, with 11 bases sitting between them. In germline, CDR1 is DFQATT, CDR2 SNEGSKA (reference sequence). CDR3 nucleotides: TGCAGTGCTAGCCGGGGGGCGGCTGAAGCTTTCTTT. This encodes CSASRGAAEAFF.

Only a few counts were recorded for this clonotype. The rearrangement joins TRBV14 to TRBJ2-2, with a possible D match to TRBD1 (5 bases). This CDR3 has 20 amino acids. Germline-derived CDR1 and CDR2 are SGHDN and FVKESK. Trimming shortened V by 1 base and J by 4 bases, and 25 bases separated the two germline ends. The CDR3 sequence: CASSQVSFMSQGRVTGELFF. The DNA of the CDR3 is TGTGCCAGCAGCCAAGTCTCGTTTATGTCCCAGGGCCGGGTCACCGGGGAGCTGTTTTTT.

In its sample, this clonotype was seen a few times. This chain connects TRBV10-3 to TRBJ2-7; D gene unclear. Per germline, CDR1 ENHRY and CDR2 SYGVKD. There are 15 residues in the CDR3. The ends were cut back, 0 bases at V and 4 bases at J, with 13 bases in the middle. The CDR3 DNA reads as TGTGCCATCAGTGAGTCTTCGTCGGGCCTTTACGAGCAGTACTTC. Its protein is CAISESSSGLYEQYF.

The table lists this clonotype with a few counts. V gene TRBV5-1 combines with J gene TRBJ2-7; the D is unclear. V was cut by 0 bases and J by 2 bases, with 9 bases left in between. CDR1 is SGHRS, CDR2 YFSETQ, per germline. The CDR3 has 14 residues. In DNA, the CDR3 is TGCGCCAGCAGCTTGGAAAATAAACCCTACGAGCAGTACTTC. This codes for CASSLENKPYEQYF.

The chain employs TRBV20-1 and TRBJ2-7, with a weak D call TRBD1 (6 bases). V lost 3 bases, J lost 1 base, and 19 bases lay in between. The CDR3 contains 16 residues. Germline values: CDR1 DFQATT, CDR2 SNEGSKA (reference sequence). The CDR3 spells CSARGLRDKSSYEQYF. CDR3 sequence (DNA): TGCAGTGCTAGGGGGCTCCGGGACAAATCTTCCTACGAGCAGTACTTC.

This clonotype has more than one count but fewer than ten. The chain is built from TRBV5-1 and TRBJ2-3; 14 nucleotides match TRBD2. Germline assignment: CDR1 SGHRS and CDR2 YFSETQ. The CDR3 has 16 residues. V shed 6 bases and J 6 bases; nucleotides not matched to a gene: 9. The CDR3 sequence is CASKTPGTSGSDTQYF. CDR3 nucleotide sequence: TGCGCCAGCAAGACTCCCGGGACTAGCGGGAGCGATACGCAGTATTTT.

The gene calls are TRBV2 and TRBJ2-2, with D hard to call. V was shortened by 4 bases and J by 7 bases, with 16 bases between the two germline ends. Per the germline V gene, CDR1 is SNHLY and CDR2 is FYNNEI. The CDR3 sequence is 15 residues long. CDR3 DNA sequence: TGTGCCAGCAGTGGGTACCGCGTCTCGATCGGGGAGCTGTTTTTT. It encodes CASSGYRVSIGELFF.

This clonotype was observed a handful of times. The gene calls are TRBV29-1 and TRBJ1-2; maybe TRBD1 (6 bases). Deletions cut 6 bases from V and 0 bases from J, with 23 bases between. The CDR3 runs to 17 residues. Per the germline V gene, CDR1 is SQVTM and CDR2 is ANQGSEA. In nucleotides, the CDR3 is TGCAGCGTAAGCGGATTGAGGACAGCCATAACTAACTATGGCTACACCTTC. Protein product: CSVSGLRTAITNYGYTF.

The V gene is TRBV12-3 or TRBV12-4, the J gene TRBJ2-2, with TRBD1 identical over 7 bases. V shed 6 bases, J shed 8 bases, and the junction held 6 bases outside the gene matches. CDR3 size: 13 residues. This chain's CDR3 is CASRPTGEGELFF. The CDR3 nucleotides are TGTGCCAGCAGACCAACAGGGGAAGGGGAGCTGTTTTTT.

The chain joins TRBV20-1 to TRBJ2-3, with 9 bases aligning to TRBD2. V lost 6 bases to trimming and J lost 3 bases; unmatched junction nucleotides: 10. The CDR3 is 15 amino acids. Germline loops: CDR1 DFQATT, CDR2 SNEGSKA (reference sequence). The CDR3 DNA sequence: TGCAGTGCCCATAATAGCGGGAGTGGGACAGATACGCAGTATTTT. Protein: CSAHNSGSGTDTQYF.

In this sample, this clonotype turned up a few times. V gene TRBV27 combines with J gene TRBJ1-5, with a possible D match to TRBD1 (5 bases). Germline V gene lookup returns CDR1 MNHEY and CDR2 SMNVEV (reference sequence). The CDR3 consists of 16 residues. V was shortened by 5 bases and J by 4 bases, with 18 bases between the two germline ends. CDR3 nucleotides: TGTGCCAGCAGTCCCCTTAAGGGGAGAAGTAATCAGCCCCAGCATTTT. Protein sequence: CASSPLKGRSNQPQHF.

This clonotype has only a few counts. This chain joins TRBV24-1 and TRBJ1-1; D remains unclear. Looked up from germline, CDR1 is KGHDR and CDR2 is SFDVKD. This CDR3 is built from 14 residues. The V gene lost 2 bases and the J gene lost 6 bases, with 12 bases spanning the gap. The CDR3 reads CATSDWRSDSEAFF. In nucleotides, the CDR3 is TGTGCCACCAGTGATTGGCGGTCAGACTCTGAAGCTTTCTTT.

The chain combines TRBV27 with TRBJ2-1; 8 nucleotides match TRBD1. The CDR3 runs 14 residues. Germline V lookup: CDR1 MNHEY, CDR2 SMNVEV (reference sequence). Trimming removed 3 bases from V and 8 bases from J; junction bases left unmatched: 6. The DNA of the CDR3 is TGTGCCAGCAGTTTCCACGGACAGGGCTATGAGCAGTTCTTC. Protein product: CASSFHGQGYEQFF.

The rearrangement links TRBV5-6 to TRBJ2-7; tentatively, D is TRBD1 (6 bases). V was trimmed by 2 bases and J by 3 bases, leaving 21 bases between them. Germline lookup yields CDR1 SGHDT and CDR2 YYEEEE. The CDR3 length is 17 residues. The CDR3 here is CASSLRGRYPSFYEQYF. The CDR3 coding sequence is TGTGCCAGCAGCTTAAGGGGGAGATATCCTTCATTCTACGAGCAGTACTTC.

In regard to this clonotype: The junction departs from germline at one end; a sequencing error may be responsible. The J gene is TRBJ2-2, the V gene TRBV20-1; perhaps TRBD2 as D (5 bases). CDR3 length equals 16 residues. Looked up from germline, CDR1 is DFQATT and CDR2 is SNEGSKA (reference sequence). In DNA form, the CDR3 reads TGCTGTGCTAGAGATCTAGCCCGCCTGAACACCGGGGAGCTGTTTTTT. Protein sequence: CCARDLARLNTGELFF.

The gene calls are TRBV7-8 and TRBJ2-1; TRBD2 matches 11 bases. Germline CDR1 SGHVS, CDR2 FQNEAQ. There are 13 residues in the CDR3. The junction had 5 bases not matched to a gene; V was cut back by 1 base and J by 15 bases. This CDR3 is CASSLVTSGGRFF. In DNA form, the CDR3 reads TGTGCCAGCAGCTTAGTTACTAGCGGGGGCCGGTTCTTC.

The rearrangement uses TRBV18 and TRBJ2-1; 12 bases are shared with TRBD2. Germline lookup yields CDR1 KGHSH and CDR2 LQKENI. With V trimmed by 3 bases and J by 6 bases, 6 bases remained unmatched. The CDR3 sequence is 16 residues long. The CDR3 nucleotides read TGTGCCAGCTCACCCCTCCGGACTAGCGGGACCAATGAGCAGTTCTTC. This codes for CASSPLRTSGTNEQFF.

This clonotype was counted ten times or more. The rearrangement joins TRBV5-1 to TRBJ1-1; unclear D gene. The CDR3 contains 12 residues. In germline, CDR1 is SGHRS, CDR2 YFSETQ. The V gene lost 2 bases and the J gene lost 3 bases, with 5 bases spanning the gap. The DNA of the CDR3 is TGCGCCAGCAGCTTCCAGGACACTGAAGCTTTCTTT. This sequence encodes CASSFQDTEAFF.

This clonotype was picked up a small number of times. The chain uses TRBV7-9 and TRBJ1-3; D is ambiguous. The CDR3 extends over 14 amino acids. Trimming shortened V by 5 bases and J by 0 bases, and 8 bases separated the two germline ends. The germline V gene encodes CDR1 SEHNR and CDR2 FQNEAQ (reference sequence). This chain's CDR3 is CASSPTNSGNTIYF. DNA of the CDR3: TGTGCCAGCAGCCCTACAAACTCTGGAAACACCATATATTTT.

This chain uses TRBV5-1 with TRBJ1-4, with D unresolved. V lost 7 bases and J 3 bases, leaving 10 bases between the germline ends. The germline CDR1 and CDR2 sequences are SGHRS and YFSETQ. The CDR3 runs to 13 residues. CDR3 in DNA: TGCGCCAGCGCTATCATCCCTAATGAAAAACTGTTTTTT. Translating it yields CASAIIPNEKLFF. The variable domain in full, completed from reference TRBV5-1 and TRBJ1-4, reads KAGVTQTPRYLIKTRGQQVTLSCSPISGHRSVSWYQQTPGQGLQFLFEYFSETQRNKGNFPGRFSGRQFSNSRSEMNVSTLELGDSALYLCASAIIPNEKLFFGSGTQLSVL.

This chain's CDR3 is CASSWLGHTSGANVLTF. CDR3 coding DNA: TGCGCCAGCAGCTGGTTGGGACATACCTCTGGGGCCAACGTCCTGACTTTC. V usage is TRBV5-1 and J usage is TRBJ2-6; D possibly corresponds to TRBD1 (6 bases). The germline V gene has CDR1 SGHRS and CDR2 YFSETQ. The CDR3 covers 17 residues. V lost 3 bases and J lost 0, with 13 bases in between.

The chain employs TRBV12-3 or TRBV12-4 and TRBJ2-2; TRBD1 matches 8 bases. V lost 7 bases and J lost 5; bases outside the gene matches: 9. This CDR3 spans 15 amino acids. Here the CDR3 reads CASMLVTGATGELFF. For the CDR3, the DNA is TGTGCCAGCATGCTGGTGACAGGGGCAACCGGGGAGCTGTTTTTT.

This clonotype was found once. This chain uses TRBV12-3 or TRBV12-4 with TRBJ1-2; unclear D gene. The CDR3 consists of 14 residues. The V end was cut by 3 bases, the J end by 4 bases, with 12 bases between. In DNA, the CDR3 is TGTGCCAGCAGTTTGATGATGAGAATCTATGGCTACACCTTC. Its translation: CASSLMMRIYGYTF.